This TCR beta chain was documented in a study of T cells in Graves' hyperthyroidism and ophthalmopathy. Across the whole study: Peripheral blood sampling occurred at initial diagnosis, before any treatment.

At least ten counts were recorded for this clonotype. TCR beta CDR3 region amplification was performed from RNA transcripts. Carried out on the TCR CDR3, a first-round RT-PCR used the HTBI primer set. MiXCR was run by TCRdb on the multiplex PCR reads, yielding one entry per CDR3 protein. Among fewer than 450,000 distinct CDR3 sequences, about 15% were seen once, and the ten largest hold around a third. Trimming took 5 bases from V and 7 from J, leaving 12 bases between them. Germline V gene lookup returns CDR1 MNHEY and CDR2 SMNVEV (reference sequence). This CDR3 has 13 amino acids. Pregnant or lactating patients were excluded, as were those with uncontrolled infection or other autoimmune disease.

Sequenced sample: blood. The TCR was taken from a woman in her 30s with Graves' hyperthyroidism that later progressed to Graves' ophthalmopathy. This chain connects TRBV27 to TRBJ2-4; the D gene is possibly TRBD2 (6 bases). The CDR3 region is CASSLTGANIQYF. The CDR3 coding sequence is TGTGCCAGCAGTCTGACGGGAGCGAACATTCAGTACTTC.